The 23 T cell receptor beta chains below all came from one sample that was sequenced in a study of regulatory T cells in long-lasting Graves disease. The time point: newly diagnosed GD, antithyroid drugs for less than 3 months. There was RNA extracted from PBMCs, and the TCR library was made from it. TCR beta libraries were built with iRepertoire HTBI primers and Arm-PCR of CDR3 regions. Each CDR3 protein gets one entry after TCRdb re-called the multiplex PCR reads with MiXCR. The sample contains 200,000 to 250,000 distinct CDR3 sequences, approximately 18% of which appear only once. This sample also belongs to another study, concerning T cells in Graves' hyperthyroidism and ophthalmopathy.

This material consisted of peripheral blood mononuclear cells (PBMCs), taken at new diagnosis, from a patient treated with antithyroid drugs. The receptor set was obtained from a woman aged 25 to 45 with Graves disease.

This clonotype was seen repeatedly, ten times or more. The rearrangement joins TRBV29-1 to TRBJ1-1; D remains ambiguous. The CDR3 is 14 residues long. Trimming took off 0 bases at V and 4 bases at J, with 12 bases between the two ends. Germline loops: CDR1 SQVTM, CDR2 ANQGSEA. As DNA, the CDR3 is TGCAGCGTTGAAGAAGGTTCGGCTGGCACTGAAGCTTTCTTT. Translation: CSVEEGSAGTEAFF.

This clonotype was observed many times. As DNA, the CDR3 is TGTGCCAGCAGTTACCTCGGGGGGGCAACTAATGAAAAACTGTTTTTT. Protein sequence: CASSYLGGATNEKLFF. The chain carries TRBV27 and TRBJ1-4; possible D gene TRBD1, 5 bases. Looked up from germline, CDR1 is MNHEY and CDR2 is SMNVEV (reference sequence). Trimming stripped 4 bases from V and 0 bases from J, with 12 bases between. The CDR3 extends over 16 amino acids.

This clonotype was seen many times. Here the CDR3 reads CASSEAGLRTQHF. Here the CDR3 DNA reads TGTGCCAGCAGTGAAGCGGGACTCAGGACCCAGCATTTT. The chain combines TRBV6-1 with TRBJ1-5; weak D call: TRBD1 (5 bases). V was clipped by 0 bases and J by 11 bases, with 11 bases between them. The CDR3 is made up of 13 amino acids. Per germline, CDR1 MNHNS and CDR2 SASEGT.

This chain uses TRBV28 with TRBJ2-5, with a possible D match to TRBD2 (5 bases). Trimming removed 5 bases from V and 1 base from J, with 20 bases in between. This CDR3 comprises 17 residues. Germline CDR1 reads MDHEN; CDR2 reads SYDVKM. The CDR3 DNA reads as TGTGCCAGCAGTCTTCCCTTGAGGGCCCCGTTCCAAGAGACCCAGTACTTC. Encoded protein: CASSLPLRAPFQETQYF. Full variable domain (missing parts from reference TRBV28 and TRBJ2-5): DVKVTQSSRYLVKRTGEKVFLECVQDMDHENMFWYRQDPGLGLRLIYFSYDVKMKEKGDIPEGYSVSREKKERFSLILESASTNQTSMYLCASSLPLRAPFQETQYFGPGTRLLVL.

The chain is built from TRBV20-1 and TRBJ1-1, with TRBD1 as a possible D gene (5 bases). Trimming left V 3 bases short and J 3 bases short, with 17 bases between. Looked up from germline, CDR1 is DFQATT and CDR2 is SNEGSKA (reference sequence). This CDR3 has 15 amino acids. This CDR3 is CSASPGQGGYTEAFF. The CDR3 coding sequence is TGCAGTGCTAGCCCCGGGCAGGGAGGTTACACTGAAGCTTTCTTT.

This clonotype was seen ten or more times. The V and J genes are TRBV20-1 and TRBJ1-3; the D is unclear. The CDR3 sequence is 15 residues long. In germline, CDR1 is DFQATT, CDR2 SNEGSKA (reference sequence). Trimming took off 1 base at V and 0 bases at J, with 10 bases between the two ends. The CDR3 protein is CSARAGTVSGNTIYF. The CDR3 nucleotides read TGCAGTGCTAGAGCTGGCACAGTCTCTGGAAACACCATATATTTT.

This clonotype was counted a few times. This chain connects TRBV11-2 to TRBJ2-3; D gene uncertain. The CDR3 runs to 12 residues. The ends were cut back, 0 bases at V and 11 bases at J, with 9 bases in the middle. Germline lookup yields CDR1 SGHAT and CDR2 FQNNGV. The CDR3 loop reads CASSLEGIRQYF. DNA for the CDR3: TGTGCCAGCAGCTTAGAGGGGATTAGGCAGTATTTT.

The genes are TRBV11-2 and TRBJ2-7; a weak D match, TRBD1 (6 bases). Deletions cut 3 bases from V and 0 bases from J, with 18 bases between. Germline CDR1 SGHAT, CDR2 FQNNGV. The CDR3 is 17 amino acids. The CDR3 is CASSFGAGTLSSYEQYF. Here the CDR3 DNA reads TGTGCCAGCAGCTTTGGGGCCGGGACACTAAGCTCCTACGAGCAGTACTTC.

Of note for this clonotype: A much larger clone sits a single nucleotide away, making a read error possible. The chain is built from TRBV3-1 and TRBJ2-1, with 7 bases that match TRBD2. The CDR3 length is 16 residues. The V and J ends lost 1 base and 10 bases, in that order; junction bases with no gene match: 13. Germline CDR1 is LGHDT and CDR2 is YNNKEL (reference sequence). The CDR3 region is CASSQALVGGRNEQFF. CDR3 nucleotides: TGTGCCAGCAGCCAAGCCCTCGTGGGAGGGAGGAACGAGCAGTTCTTC.

This clonotype has at least ten counts. The chain recombines TRBV4-1 with TRBJ2-1; TRBD2 agrees at 11 bases. The CDR3 has 18 residues. Germline-derived CDR1 and CDR2 are MGHRA and YSYEKL. V lost 2 bases, J lost 5 bases, and 11 bases stayed unmatched. The CDR3 spells CASSQIDMGLAAHNEQFF. The CDR3 bases are TGCGCCAGCAGCCAAATCGATATGGGACTAGCGGCCCACAATGAGCAGTTCTTC.

To note about this clonotype: Since a far larger clone is one base different, this is likely a read error. This chain links TRBV12-3 or TRBV12-4 with TRBJ1-1, with a tentative D call TRBD1 (6 bases). The CDR3 covers 13 residues. The CDR3 DNA follows: TGTGCCAGCAGTTTACAGGGGAACACTCAAGCTTTCTTT. This translates into CASSLQGNTQAFF.

This clonotype occurred many times. The rearrangement uses TRBV6-1 and TRBJ2-3; 13 bases align to TRBD2. Germline V gives CDR1 MNHNS, CDR2 SASEGT. The CDR3 is made up of 19 amino acids. V gave up 2 bases and J gave up 0 bases; unmatched junction bases: 8. CDR3 DNA sequence: TGTGCCAGCAGTGAACCGACTAGCGGGGGGCATGGGAGCACAGATACGCAGTATTTT. It is translated as CASSEPTSGGHGSTDTQYF.

On this clonotype itself: A much larger clone lies a single base off, so this may be a read error. The rearrangement uses TRBV28 and TRBJ2-2; 8 nucleotides line up with TRBD2. The trim removed 8 bases at V and 5 bases at J, leaving 4 bases unmatched. CDR1 and CDR2 from the germline V gene are MDHEN and SYDVKM. This CDR3 is built from 13 residues. The CDR3 here is CASVRGGTGELFF. DNA for the CDR3: TGTGCCAGCGTCCGGGGGGGGACCGGGGAGCTGTTTTTT.

Many counts were recorded for this clonotype. The chain employs TRBV28 and TRBJ2-7, with D unresolved. This CDR3 has 14 amino acids. Trimming removed 3 bases from V and 6 bases from J, with 15 bases in between. CDR1 and CDR2 (germline): MDHEN, SYDVKM. CDR3: CASSFQGRLGEQYF. CDR3 in DNA: TGTGCCAGCAGTTTTCAAGGCCGTCTCGGCGAGCAGTACTTC.

This clonotype was detected ten times or more. The chain links TRBV7-2 to TRBJ1-2; D is unclear. This CDR3 has 15 amino acids. Trimming stripped 1 base from V and 4 bases from J, with 13 bases between. The germline V gene has CDR1 SGHTA and CDR2 FQGNSA. The CDR3 region is CASSLGGSSLYGYTF. The CDR3 DNA follows: TGTGCCAGCAGCTTAGGTGGCAGCAGTCTCTATGGCTACACCTTC. Based on the CDR3 plus reference TRBV7-2 and TRBJ1-2, the full variable domain is GAGVSQSPSNKVTEKGKDVELRCDPISGHTALYWYRQSLGQGLEFLIYFQGNSAPDKSGLPSDRFSAERTGGSVSTLTIQRTQQEDSAVYLCASSLGGSSLYGYTFGSGTRLTVV.

This clonotype was counted at least ten times. V gene TRBV18 combines with J gene TRBJ1-5; 9 bases match TRBD1. The germline CDR1 and CDR2 sequences are KGHSH and LQKENI. The V segment lost 5 bases and the J segment 5 bases; nucleotides outside the gene matches: 7. The CDR3 has 15 residues. The CDR3 region has the DNA TGTGCCAGCTCATTGGACAGGGGCACCTATCAGCCCCAGCATTTT. Protein product: CASSLDRGTYQPQHF.

This clonotype appeared many times. The gene calls are TRBV7-9 and TRBJ2-3; D not certain. This CDR3 comprises 15 residues. Germline CDR1 reads SEHNR; CDR2 reads FQNEAQ (reference sequence). V lost 1 base, J lost 5 bases, and 13 bases lay in between. CDR3 sequence reads: CASSLDPGKVDTQYF. In nucleotides, the CDR3 is TGTGCCAGCAGCTTAGATCCGGGCAAGGTAGATACGCAGTATTTT.

This clonotype came up many times. The chain has TRBV7-3 and TRBJ2-1; D may be TRBD2 (6 bases). This CDR3 spans 13 amino acids. Germline V gene lookup returns CDR1 SGHTA and CDR2 FQGTGA. The V end lost 1 base, the J end lost 6 bases, and 7 bases lay between the germline ends. This CDR3 reads CASSLRDSNEQFF. CDR3 nucleotides: TGTGCCAGCAGCTTAAGGGACTCCAATGAGCAGTTCTTC.

This clonotype has more than one count but fewer than ten. J is TRBJ2-2 and V is TRBV25-1; weak D call: TRBD2 (6 bases). CDR1 and CDR2 from the germline V gene are MGHDK and SYGVNS. Deletions cut 3 bases from V and 6 bases from J, with 11 bases between. CDR3 length: 14 residues. This CDR3 reads CASSEGGEAGELFF. DNA of the CDR3: TGTGCCAGCAGTGAGGGGGGAGAGGCCGGGGAGCTGTTTTTT.

This clonotype was counted at least ten times. Germline is not matched at one junction end, which may reflect a read error. The chain is built from TRBV5-1 and TRBJ2-7; a weak D match, TRBD2 (5 bases). Germline assignment: CDR1 SGHRS and CDR2 YFSETQ. The CDR3 has 13 amino acids. The CDR3 DNA reads TGCGCCAGCATGGGTAGCGAAACCTACGAGCGGTACTTC. Amino acids: CASMGSETYERYF.

This clonotype was seen ten or more times. J is TRBJ1-1 and V is TRBV25-1; D remains ambiguous. Germline CDR1 is MGHDK and CDR2 is SYGVNS. This CDR3 is built from 15 residues. With 6 bases removed from V and 4 bases from J, the gap between germline ends came to 18 bases. CDR3 protein: CASSKSPLSGTEAFF. DNA of the CDR3: TGTGCCAGCAGCAAATCCCCTCTGTCGGGCACTGAAGCTTTCTTT. The whole variable domain, filled in from reference TRBV25-1 and TRBJ1-1, reads EADIYQTPRYLVIGTGKKITLECSQTMGHDKMYWYQQDPGMELHLIHYSYGVNSTEKGDLSSESTVSRIRTEHFPLTLESARPSHTSQYLCASSKSPLSGTEAFFGQGTRLTVV.

As for this clonotype: A junction boundary mismatches the germline segment, possibly from a read error. The chain joins TRBV5-1 to TRBJ2-3, with a weak D call TRBD2 (6 bases). The CDR3 runs to 16 residues. Germline V CDR1 and CDR2: SGHRS, YFSETQ. The CDR3 region is CASSKWGVASTDTQYF. The CDR3 region has the DNA TGTGCCAGCAGCAAATGGGGGGTAGCTAGCACAGATACGCAGTATTTT. Looking up the rest from reference TRBV5-1 and TRBJ2-3 gives the full variable domain: KAGVTQTPRYLIKTRGQQVTLSCSPISGHRSVSWYQQTPGQGLQFLFEYFSETQRNKGNFPGRFSGRQFSNSRSEMNVSTLELGDSALYLCASSKWGVASTDTQYFGPGTRLTVL.

The chain combines TRBV24-1 with TRBJ1-5; D may be TRBD1 (6 bases). V was trimmed by 9 bases and J by 0 bases, leaving 14 bases between them. CDR1 is KGHDR, CDR2 SFDVKD, per germline. The CDR3 totals 15 residues. The CDR3 protein is CATRGDTNSNQPQHF. The DNA of the CDR3 is TGTGCCACCCGGGGGGACACAAATAGCAATCAGCCCCAGCATTTT.